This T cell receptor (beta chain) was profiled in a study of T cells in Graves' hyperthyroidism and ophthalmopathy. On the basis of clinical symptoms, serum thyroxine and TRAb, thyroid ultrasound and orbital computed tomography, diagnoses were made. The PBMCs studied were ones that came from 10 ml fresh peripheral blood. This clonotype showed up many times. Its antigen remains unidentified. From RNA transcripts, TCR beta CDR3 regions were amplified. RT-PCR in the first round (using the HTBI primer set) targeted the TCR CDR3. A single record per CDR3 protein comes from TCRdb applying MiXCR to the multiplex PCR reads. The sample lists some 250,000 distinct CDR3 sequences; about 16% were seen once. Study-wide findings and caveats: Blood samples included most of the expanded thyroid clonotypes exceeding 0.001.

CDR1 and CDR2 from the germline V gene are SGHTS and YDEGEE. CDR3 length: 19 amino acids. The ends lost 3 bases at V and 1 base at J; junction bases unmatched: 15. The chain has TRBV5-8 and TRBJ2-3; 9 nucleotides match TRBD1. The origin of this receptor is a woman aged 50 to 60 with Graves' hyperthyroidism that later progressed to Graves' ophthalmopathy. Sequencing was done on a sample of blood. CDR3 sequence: CASSSTLGQGRRGTDTQYF. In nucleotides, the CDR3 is TGTGCCAGCAGCTCCACCTTAGGACAGGGGAGAAGAGGCACAGATACGCAGTATTTT. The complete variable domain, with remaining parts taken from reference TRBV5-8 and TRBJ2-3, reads EAGVTQSPTHLIKTRGQQATLRCSPISGHTSVYWYQQALGLGLQFLLWYDEGEERNRGNFPPRFSGRQFPNYSSELNVNALELEDSALYLCASSSTLGQGRRGTDTQYFGPGTRLTVL.